This T cell receptor beta chain derives from a study of CD8+ T cells in alopecia areata. Germline CDR1 reads SEHNR; CDR2 reads FQNEAQ (reference sequence). The CDR3 contains 13 residues. V lost 7 bases to trimming and J lost 6 bases; unmatched junction nucleotides: 8. Extracted RNA was reverse transcribed into cDNA, the sequencing template. TCRdb's copy holds only in-frame clones and misses some; the assay was immunoSEQ multiplex PCR. The sample includes tens of thousands of clones, 65% of them seen just once. Regarding treatment: oral pan-JAK inhibitor, 5-10 mg twice daily. This receptor was taken from a human donor with alopecia areata. The sample was CD8+ T cells sorted from blood, taken at week 4, from a patient treated with tofacitinib. V is TRBV7-9 and J is TRBJ2-7; 8 positions match TRBD1. The CDR3 here is CASMGRGLVEQYF. CDR3 nucleotides: TGTGCCAGCATGGGCAGGGGGCTTGTCGAGCAGTACTTC.